This passage covers 23 T cell receptor beta chains from one sample sequenced in a study of PD-1 blockade in classical Hodgkin lymphoma. The time point was: cycle 4 day 1 (C4D1), after about 6 weeks of nivolumab. Relapses following autologous stem cell transplantation were seen in all patients, with brentuximab vedotin exposure varying. Assay: immunoSEQ multiplex PCR; the TCRdb copy retains only in-frame clones and omits some. The repertoire holds tens of thousands of clones, with 70% to 90% as singletons. The sequencing used peripheral blood mononuclear cells (PBMCs), collected before the fourth cycle of nivolumab. All receptors derive from a human donor with classical Hodgkin lymphoma.

V and J are TRBV5-6 and TRBJ1-2; possible D gene TRBD1, 5 bases. CDR1 is SGHDT and CDR2 is YYEEEE in the germline V gene. Trimming took 1 base from V and 3 from J, leaving 16 bases between them. This CDR3 has 16 residues. CDR3 nucleotide sequence: TGTGCCAGCAGCTTGAGCAGGGAACCGAGCGACTATGGCTACACCTTC. It is translated as CASSLSREPSDYGYTF. Filled out from reference TRBV5-6 and TRBJ1-2, the complete variable domain reads DAGVTQSPTHLIKTRGQQVTLRCSPKSGHDTVSWYQQALGQGPQFIFQYYEEEERQRGNFPDRFSGHQFPNYSSELNVNALLLGDSALYLCASSLSREPSDYGYTFGSGTRLTVV.

The chain has TRBV7-9 and TRBJ1-1; a possible D gene is TRBD1 (5 bases). The V and J ends lost 1 base and 6 bases respectively, with 12 bases between them. The CDR3 covers 14 residues. Germline V gene lookup returns CDR1 SEHNR and CDR2 FQNEAQ (reference sequence). The CDR3 loop reads CASSLVGGSAEAFF. Written as DNA, the CDR3 is TGTGCCAGCAGCTTAGTGGGGGGAAGTGCTGAAGCTTTCTTT.

The chain has TRBV27 and TRBJ2-7, with TRBD1 identical over 10 bases. This CDR3 has 14 residues. J lost 0 bases, V lost 7 bases, and 3 bases had no gene match. Germline V gene data show CDR1 as MNHEY and CDR2 as SMNVEV (reference sequence). The CDR3, as DNA: TGTGCCAGCACCGGGACAGGGGACTCCTACGAGCAGTACTTC. Translation gives CASTGTGDSYEQYF.

Here the CDR3 DNA reads TGTGCCAGCAGCTTAGCCCGCGCGGGGTGGGACCAAGAGACCCAGTACTTC. Its translation is CASSLARAGWDQETQYF. The V and J genes are TRBV7-2 and TRBJ2-5, with D tentatively TRBD2 (6 bases). CDR3 length equals 17 residues. The V gene lost 0 bases and the J gene lost 0 bases, with 14 bases spanning the gap. Germline CDR1 and CDR2: SGHTA and FQGNSA.

The genes are TRBV28 and TRBJ2-7; 7 bases fit TRBD2. CDR1 is MDHEN and CDR2 is SYDVKM in the germline V gene. The CDR3 loop spans 14 amino acids. With 7 bases clipped from V and 2 bases from J, the junction kept 8 bases outside the gene matches. The CDR3 spells CASIWLAEPYEQYF. For the CDR3, the DNA is TGTGCCAGCATCTGGCTAGCGGAGCCCTACGAGCAGTACTTC. Variable domain in full (rest from reference TRBV28 and TRBJ2-7): DVKVTQSSRYLVKRTGEKVFLECVQDMDHENMFWYRQDPGLGLRLIYFSYDVKMKEKGDIPEGYSVSREKKERFSLILESASTNQTSMYLCASIWLAEPYEQYFGPGTRLTVT.

The chain is built from TRBV18 and TRBJ1-1, with a tentative D call TRBD1 (6 bases). Germline V gene data show CDR1 as KGHSH and CDR2 as LQKENI. The V gene lost 5 bases and the J gene lost 3 bases, with 10 bases spanning the gap. This CDR3 contains 13 residues. CDR3 sequence reads: CASSGTLDTEAFF. DNA for the CDR3: TGTGCCAGCTCAGGGACACTAGACACTGAAGCTTTCTTT.

This clone has just one count. Other DNA sequences from this sample encode an identical CDR3 as well. This chain links TRBV5-1 with TRBJ1-1, with no clear D. The V gene's germline CDR1 is SGHRS and CDR2 YFSETQ. Deletions cut 3 bases from V and 1 base from J, with 7 bases between. The CDR3 totals 13 residues. The CDR3 region has the DNA TGCGCCAGCAGCTATTCCTCGAACACTGAAGCTTTCTTT. Translating gives CASSYSSNTEAFF.

The genes are TRBV7-2 and TRBJ1-1; D is unresolved. The CDR3 loop spans 14 amino acids. V gave up 0 bases and J gave up 11 bases, with 16 bases separating them. Germline CDR1 is SGHTA and CDR2 is FQGNSA. The CDR3 here is CASSLAGGWARAFF. CDR3 nucleotide sequence: TGTGCCAGCAGCTTAGCGGGAGGCTGGGCGAGGGCTTTCTTT.

The chain couples TRBV7-9 to TRBJ1-3; TRBD1 might be the D (6 bases). The CDR3 spans 15 residues. Per the germline V gene, CDR1 is SEHNR and CDR2 is FQNEAQ (reference sequence). V was trimmed by 5 bases and J by 3 bases, leaving 14 bases between them. The CDR3 nucleotides read TGTGCCAGCAGCGCCCCCGACAGGCTTGGAAACACCATATATTTT. Translation: CASSAPDRLGNTIYF.

The rearrangement links TRBV6-5 to TRBJ2-4; 9 nucleotides align to TRBD1. V trimming: 6 bases; J trimming: 7 bases; junction bases outside the gene matches: 1. Germline V gene lookup returns CDR1 MNHEY and CDR2 SVGAGI. The CDR3 covers 12 residues. CDR3 nucleotides: TGTGCCAGCAGGGGGACAGGGAACATTCAGTACTTC. This sequence encodes CASRGTGNIQYF.

This chain uses TRBV5-1 with TRBJ2-5, with TRBD2 identical over 8 bases. Trimming at V came to 0 bases and at J to 7 bases, leaving 5 bases not matched to a gene. This CDR3 has 14 residues. CDR1 and CDR2 (germline): SGHRS, YFSETQ. CDR3 nucleotide sequence: TGCGCCAGCAGCTTGGGGACGGGGGGGCGGACCCAGTACTTC. Its protein is CASSLGTGGRTQYF. Filled out from reference TRBV5-1 and TRBJ2-5, the complete variable domain reads KAGVTQTPRYLIKTRGQQVTLSCSPISGHRSVSWYQQTPGQGLQFLFEYFSETQRNKGNFPGRFSGRQFSNSRSEMNVSTLELGDSALYLCASSLGTGGRTQYFGPGTRLLVL.

The V and J genes are TRBV27 and TRBJ2-2, with a tentative D call TRBD1 (5 bases). This CDR3 has 13 residues. Germline V CDR1 and CDR2: MNHEY, SMNVEV (reference sequence). Trimming stripped 3 bases from V and 6 bases from J, with 8 bases between. CDR3 coding DNA: TGTGCCAGCAGTTTGACAGCAGCCGGGGAGCTGTTTTTT. Its translation: CASSLTAAGELFF.

This clone showed up just a few times. The chain links TRBV27 to TRBJ1-1; a possible D gene is TRBD1 (5 bases). V lost 6 bases and J 5 bases, leaving 16 bases between the germline ends. The CDR3 is 14 amino acids. Germline V gene sequence: CDR1 MNHEY, CDR2 SMNVEV (reference sequence). The CDR3 coding sequence is TGTGCCAGCAGGGCCTGGGGGGGAAGGACTGAAGCTTTCTTT. Amino acid sequence: CASRAWGGRTEAFF.

V gene TRBV5-1 combines with J gene TRBJ2-5; maybe TRBD2 (6 bases). V lost 6 bases and J 5 bases, leaving 20 bases between the germline ends. The CDR3 loop spans 15 amino acids. Germline V lookup: CDR1 SGHRS, CDR2 YFSETQ. The CDR3 DNA sequence: TGCGCCAGCACCGGGGAAGTCGGACTAAGCGAGACCCAGTACTTC. It codes for CASTGEVGLSETQYF.

Note on this clone: This sample also contains other DNA sequences that code for the same CDR3. The gene calls are TRBV2 and TRBJ2-2; a weak D match, TRBD2 (5 bases). Trimming left V 7 bases short and J 5 bases short, with 14 bases between. The germline V gene encodes CDR1 SNHLY and CDR2 FYNNEI. CDR3 size: 14 residues. Here the CDR3 reads CASKEVGSTGELFF. CDR3 bases: TGTGCCAGCAAGGAGGTAGGGAGTACCGGGGAGCTGTTTTTT.

The rearrangement joins TRBV28 to TRBJ1-2; D not resolved. CDR1 is MDHEN and CDR2 is SYDVKM in the germline V gene. The ends were cut back, 7 bases at V and 1 base at J, with 10 bases in the middle. This CDR3 is built from 13 residues. The CDR3 here is CASTLTNNYGYTF. DNA for the CDR3: TGTGCCAGCACCCTGACAAATAACTATGGCTACACCTTC.

This rearrangement joins TRBV7-9 to TRBJ1-2; tentative D call: TRBD1 (6 bases). The ends were cut back, 2 bases at V and 6 bases at J, with 10 bases in the middle. The germline V gene has CDR1 SEHNR and CDR2 FQNEAQ (reference sequence). This CDR3 has 13 amino acids. The CDR3 spells CASSLSGDNGYTF. DNA for the CDR3: TGTGCCAGCAGCTTATCAGGGGATAATGGCTACACCTTC.

The chain couples TRBV6-5 to TRBJ1-4, with no clear D. From germline, CDR1 is MNHEY and CDR2 SVGAGI. Trimming removed 6 bases at V and 0 bases at J, with 8 bases between. This CDR3 comprises 14 residues. CDR3 residues: CASRSEPTNEKLFF. DNA of the CDR3: TGTGCCAGCAGAAGCGAGCCAACTAATGAAAAACTGTTTTTT.

CDR3 coding DNA: TGTGCCAGCAGTCTCCCAGCCCAAGCTTTCTTT. This encodes CASSLPAQAFF. The chain combines TRBV28 with TRBJ1-1, with D unclear. The CDR3 extends over 11 amino acids. Germline CDR1 and CDR2: MDHEN and SYDVKM. V shed 5 bases and J shed 9 bases, with 10 bases lying between them.

This clone came up a few times. This sequence joins TRBV29-1 and TRBJ1-5; D may be TRBD1 (5 bases). This CDR3 spans 15 amino acids. Per germline, CDR1 SQVTM and CDR2 ANQGSEA. Between the trimmed V and J ends, which lost 8 bases and 7 bases, there was a span of 24 bases. DNA of the CDR3: TGCAGCACCCTCCTGACGGGGGTCATGGTACAGCCCCAGCATTTT. Translation: CSTLLTGVMVQPQHF.

The sample holds one count of this clone. V usage is TRBV2 and J usage is TRBJ1-4; TRBD1 matches at 9 bases. The CDR3 runs to 19 residues. Germline V CDR1 and CDR2: SNHLY, FYNNEI. J lost 4 bases, V lost 6 bases, and 18 bases had no gene match. The CDR3 loop reads CASRYSGTGNLVRNEKLFF. DNA of the CDR3: TGTGCCAGCAGATATTCCGGGACAGGGAATCTAGTGCGTAATGAAAAACTGTTTTTT.

This clone was seen a few times. The chain recombines TRBV27 with TRBJ1-1; 7 bases agree with TRBD1. Per germline, CDR1 MNHEY and CDR2 SMNVEV (reference sequence). This CDR3 has 16 amino acids. V dropped 5 bases and J dropped 0; count of bases not matched to a gene: 9. CDR3 coding DNA: TGTGCCAGCAGTCCATACCCGGGACAGCTGAACACTGAAGCTTTCTTT. Translation gives CASSPYPGQLNTEAFF.

The sample holds one count of this clone. V and J are TRBV5-1 and TRBJ2-7; TRBD1 agrees at 9 bases. V was pared by 4 bases and J by 6 bases, with 11 bases of the junction left unmatched. Germline-derived CDR1 and CDR2 are SGHRS and YFSETQ. The CDR3 totals 15 residues. The DNA of the CDR3 is TGCGCCAGCAGCACCCCGGGACAGGGTATCGGCGAGCAGTACTTC. Protein product: CASSTPGQGIGEQYF.